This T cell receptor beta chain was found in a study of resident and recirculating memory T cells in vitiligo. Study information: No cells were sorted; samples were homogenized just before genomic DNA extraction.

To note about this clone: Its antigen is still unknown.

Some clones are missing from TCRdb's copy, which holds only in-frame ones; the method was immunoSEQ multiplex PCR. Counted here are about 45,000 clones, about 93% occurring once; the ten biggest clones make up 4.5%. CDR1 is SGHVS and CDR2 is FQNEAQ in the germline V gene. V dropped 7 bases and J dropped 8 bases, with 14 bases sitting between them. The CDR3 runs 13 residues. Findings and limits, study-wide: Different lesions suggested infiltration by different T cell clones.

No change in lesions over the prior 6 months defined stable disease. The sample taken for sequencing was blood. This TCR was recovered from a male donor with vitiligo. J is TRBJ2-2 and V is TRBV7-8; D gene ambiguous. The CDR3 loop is CASTPSRLGELFF. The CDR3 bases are TGTGCCAGCACCCCCTCGAGGTTGGGGGAGCTGTTTTTT.